This T cell receptor (beta chain) appears in the sequencing data of a study of T cell responses to AZD1222 COVID-19 vaccine. Assay used: immunoSEQ multiplex PCR; TCRdb lists only in-frame clones, some missing. The top ten clones hold about 3.2% of a sample with 150,000 or so clones, approximately 89% of them seen once. There are 15 residues in the CDR3. CDR1 is SGHNT, CDR2 YENEEA, per germline. The junction had 6 bases not matched to a gene; V was cut back by 3 bases and J by 2 bases. The sequence derives from an adult in good health. The sample in question was peripheral blood, obtained on day 0 of MenACWY control vaccination. The genes are TRBV11-3 and TRBJ2-5; 7 bases fit TRBD2. The CDR3 DNA is TGTGCCAGCAGCTTCCTTAGGCGGGGGCAAGAGACCCAGTACTTC. This gives the protein CASSFLRRGQETQYF.